Listed below are T cell receptor beta chains from one sample, sequenced in a study of graft-versus-host responses after intestinal transplantation. These receptors have no known antigen. Profiled with immunoSEQ multiplex PCR; TCRdb holds only in-frame clones, not every one. The sample consists of some 93,000 clones, roughly nine tenths of them appearing once. The material sequenced was unstimulated CD8+ T cells sorted from spleen or lymph node cells, taken before intestinal transplant. The receptors stem from a human donor who received an intestinal transplant. The CDR3 runs from the conserved cysteine through the conserved F or W. The order of the fields is J gene, clone size, V gene, D gene, CDR3 DNA, CDR3 protein. The D gene is left open where the match is weak. Not every row has a clone size; where given, it reads once, few, many or a size class.

TRBJ1-6 | NA | TRBV4-1 | NA | TGCGCCAGCAGCCTCCTTGGGCAGGGGCATGGGTCACCCCTCCACTTT | CASSLLGQGHGSPLHF
TRBJ1-2 | NA | TRBV28 | TRBD1 | TGTGCCAGCAGTTCCTACCAGATCGGACAGGGCATCCACTATGGCTACACCTTC | CASSSYQIGQGIHYGYTF
TRBJ2-3 | NA | TRBV28 | NA | TGTGCCAGCAGGGTACTAGGCTTAAACCCCCATACGCAGTATTTT | CASRVLGLNPHTQYF
TRBJ1-1 | few | TRBV6-1 | NA | TGTGCCAGCAGACTCTCGAACACTGAAGCTTTCTTT | CASRLSNTEAFF
TRBJ2-7 | NA | TRBV29-1 | TRBD1 | TGCAGCGTTGAAGAAATCGGGACAGGTTACGAGCAGTACTTC | CSVEEIGTGYEQYF
TRBJ1-2 | NA | TRBV5-4 | TRBD1 | TGTGCCAGCAGCCAGGGACAGACTAACTATGGCTACACCTTC | CASSQGQTNYGYTF
TRBJ1-2 | NA | TRBV9 | NA | TGTGCCAGCAGCGTAGTTGGAGGGGACTATGGCTACACCTTC | CASSVVGGDYGYTF
TRBJ1-3 | NA | TRBV19 | TRBD1 | TGTGCCAGTAGTGACAGGGGGCTGGGAAACACCATATATTTT | CASSDRGLGNTIYF
TRBJ1-5 | NA | TRBV27 | NA | TGTGCCAGCAGTCCAATCGGGGTCGGGCAGCCCCAGCATTTT | CASSPIGVGQPQHF
TRBJ1-1 | NA | TRBV11-2 | TRBD1 | TGTGCCAGCAGCTTAGGACAGGGGGCGAACACTGAAGCTTTCTTT | CASSLGQGANTEAFF
TRBJ1-1 | NA | TRBV21-1 | NA | TGTGCCAGCAGCAAAGTCAAGGAGGGGCCCATGAACACTGAAGCTTTCTTT | CASSKVKEGPMNTEAFF
TRBJ1-2 | NA | TRBV29-1 | TRBD1 | TGCAGCGCCGTGGGCAGGGGGCCCGATGGCTACACCTTC | CSAVGRGPDGYTF
TRBJ2-7 | NA | TRBV30 | NA | TGTGCCTGGAGTGTGCCGACCCAACAGGGCTACGAGCAGTACTTC | CAWSVPTQQGYEQYF
TRBJ2-7 | NA | TRBV30 | TRBD2 | TGTGCCTGGAGGAGGGGACTAGCGCCCTACGAGCAGTACTTC | CAWRRGLAPYEQYF
TRBJ2-5 | NA | TRBV11-2 | TRBD1 | TGTGCCAGCAGCCGGGACAGAGAGACCCAGTACTTC | CASSRDRETQYF
TRBJ1-4 | NA | TRBV27 | NA | TGTGCCAGCAGTCCTACCATATCAACTAATGAAAAACTGTTTTTT | CASSPTISTNEKLFF
TRBJ1-2 | NA | TRBV21-1 | NA | TGTGCCAGCAGCCCTCTTGCTCAGGGTAGGGATGGTGATGGCTACACCTTC | CASSPLAQGRDGDGYTF